This T cell receptor (beta chain) was profiled in a study of blood T cell repertoires in COVID-19 (dated by TCRdb to 2020 to 2021). Background on the whole study: The collaborator samples originated in the United States, Italy and Spain and spanned the acute and convalescent phases of COVID-19. Deeply sampled blood TCRbeta repertoires from subjects exposed to, actively infected with, or recovered from COVID-19 were included in the dataset. The repertoires were released in a freely available public database intended as a resource for research on the immune response to SARS-CoV-2. Where available, HLA class I and class II types were taken from metadata supplied by the sample provider and were not determined by assay-based typing. Samples were obtained from the ongoing ImmuneRACE study (first 160 participants) and from over a thousand subjects provided by 6 global collaborators. Sample metadata almost always included a de-identified subject ID, COVID-19 status, age in years and sex. The material from the prospective study consisted of cDNA or gDNA derived from T cells, B-cell-depleted T cells, or PBMCs.

Whole blood was collected in K2EDTA tubes by collaborating institutions according to the institutions' own protocols. Collaborator samples were shipped for TCRbeta analysis as frozen whole blood, isolated PBMCs, or DNA extracted from either sample type. The junction shows trimming of 6 bases on V and 0 bases on J, plus 14 bases between the germline ends. Counted from cysteine to phenylalanine, this CDR3 has 16 amino acids. CDR3 DNA only is kept here, 48 bases in frame from base 1. CDR1 and CDR2 are read off the germline V gene as KGHSH and LQKENI. Notes on this clone: No antigen is known for it. The input lacks base qualities; no much larger clone sits a single base away.

TCRbeta CDR3 regions were amplified from genomic DNA using the immunoSEQ Assay, a bias-controlled multiplex PCR. Turning to the authors' computational methods: Within the assay, amplification of reference gene primers was used to estimate how many nucleated cells each sample contained. To quantify the absolute abundance of each unique TCRbeta CDR3 rearrangement, sequence reads were collapsed and filtered. For each sample, productive Simpson clonality was calculated by taking the square root of Simpson's diversity index across productive rearrangements. In its TCRdb copy, this immuneACCESS table keeps in-frame sequences only and misses some clones. Where compared with another copy, unresolved V genes explain less than half of these, and the others have no known cause. V, J and clone size are taken as reported in that table, and D and trimming were inferred from the DNA itself. The sample contains fewer than 200,000 clones, 70% to 90% of them found a single time. The ten most abundant clones make up around 9% of the sample.

Here is what the overall study found, with its caveats: The quantity of clinical and demographic metadata differed by source and by participant and was supplied without curation.

The sample taken for sequencing was peripheral blood. The receptor's source is a man aged 50 to 60 with active or convalescent COVID-19. The sequence links TRBV18 to TRBJ1-4; a tentative D call is TRBD1 (5 bases match). The DNA reads TGTGCCAGCTCCAGGGACTCCCCCTCAACTAATGAAAAACTGTTTTTT. This translates into CASSRDSPSTNEKLFF.